This T cell receptor beta chain derives from a study of shared clonotypes between healthy human individuals. The germline CDR1 and CDR2 sequences are SGHVS and FNYEAQ. V was trimmed by 3 bases and J by 7 bases, leaving 18 bases between them. The length of the CDR3 is 15 residues. Study-level findings and limits: It was observed that 5% to 6.5% of naive CD4 clonotypes were shared across a handful of donors.

Clones were sequenced by immunoSEQ multiplex PCR, and TCRdb holds only the in-frame ones, with some missing. Among a few million clones listed, almost 96% were seen once. Worth noting for this clone: Its target is not known.

This clonotype was sampled from a man younger than 30 in good health. The chain uses TRBV7-6 and TRBJ1-1, with D perhaps matching TRBD1 (6 bases). The specimen sequenced was naive CD4+ T cells sorted from blood. The subset was: CD45RA+ positively selected. Here the CDR3 reads CASSFTTGLEGEAFF. In nucleotides, the CDR3 is TGTGCCAGCAGCTTCACGACAGGCTTAGAGGGTGAAGCTTTCTTT.